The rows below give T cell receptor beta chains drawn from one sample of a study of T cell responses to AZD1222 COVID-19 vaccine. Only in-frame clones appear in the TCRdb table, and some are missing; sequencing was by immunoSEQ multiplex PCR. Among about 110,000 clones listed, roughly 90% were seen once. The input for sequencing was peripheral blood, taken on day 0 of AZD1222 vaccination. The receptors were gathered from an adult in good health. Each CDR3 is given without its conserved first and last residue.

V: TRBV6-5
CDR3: ASSSHRGGEQY

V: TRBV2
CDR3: ASRGRDRADQPQH

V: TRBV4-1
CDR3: ASSPQGQGLYGYT

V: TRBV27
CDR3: ASSPWESSYNEQF

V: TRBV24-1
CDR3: ATSDKGGYT

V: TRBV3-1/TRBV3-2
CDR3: ASSQRIYEQY

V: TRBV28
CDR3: ASSSGESYGYT

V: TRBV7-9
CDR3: ASTQLSTDTQY

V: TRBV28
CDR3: ASSFQRGFQETQY

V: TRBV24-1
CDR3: ATSESRDSTDTQY

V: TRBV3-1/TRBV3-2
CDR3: ASSQGARGEKLF

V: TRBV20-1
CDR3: SATRLDEQY

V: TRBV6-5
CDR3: ASRRDRGNEKLF

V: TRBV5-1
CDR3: ASSSQGTGTYEQY